One and the same sample provided the 27 T cell receptor beta chains below, sequenced in a study of cytomegalovirus exposure and HLA in healthy donors. The primer mix had 60 Vbeta and 13 Jbeta primers. Generated by immunoSEQ multiplex PCR, the TCRdb table keeps only in-frame clones and is missing some. The data contain about 62,000 clones, around 87% of them seen just once; the ten biggest clones take up 1.4% to 1.5%. Sequencing was performed on PBMCs. These receptors came from a man aged 18 to 35 in good health and CMV-seronegative.

This clone has only a few counts. V usage is TRBV19 and J usage is TRBJ1-5; TRBD1 matches 7 bases. V was pared by 6 bases and J by 0 bases, with 5 bases of the junction left unmatched. The CDR3 is 15 amino acids. The V gene's germline CDR1 is LNHDA and CDR2 SQIVND (reference sequence). The CDR3 DNA reads TGTGCCAGTAGAGGGGACAGACATAGCAATCAGCCCCAGCATTTT. Protein: CASRGDRHSNQPQHF.

The chain links TRBV2 to TRBJ1-5, with TRBD1 matching 7 bases. CDR1 is SNHLY, CDR2 FYNNEI, per germline. The CDR3 totals 15 residues. J was trimmed by 1 base and V by 9 bases; bases with no gene match: 9. The CDR3 loop reads CASFLDRQSNQPQHF. CDR3 DNA sequence: TGTGCCAGTTTCCTGGACAGGCAAAGCAATCAGCCCCAGCATTTT.

This clone was found once. The V and J genes are TRBV19 and TRBJ1-4; TRBD1 aligns across 7 bases. CDR1 LNHDA and CDR2 SQIVND come from the germline V gene (reference sequence). The CDR3 consists of 13 residues. Losses at the gene ends were 2 bases for V and 6 bases for J; bases not matched to a gene: 0. CDR3 in DNA: TGTGCCAGTAGTATACAGGGGGATGAAAAACTGTTTTTT. Translated, it gives CASSIQGDEKLFF.

The chain carries TRBV28 and TRBJ1-4; D remains unclear. Germline loops: CDR1 MDHEN, CDR2 SYDVKM. The CDR3 extends over 14 amino acids. V shed 1 base and J shed 3 bases, with 6 bases lying between them. The DNA for the CDR3 is TGTGCCAGCAGTTTATTAGAGTCTAATGAAAAACTGTTTTTT. This translates into CASSLLESNEKLFF.

V and J are TRBV18 and TRBJ2-1, with 8 nucleotides matching TRBD1. From germline, CDR1 is KGHSH and CDR2 LQKENI. The CDR3 is made up of 14 amino acids. With V trimmed by 6 bases and J by 4 bases, 5 bases remained unmatched. CDR3 bases: TGTGCCAGCTCTTGGCAGGGGGCGTACAATGAGCAGTTCTTC. Residues: CASSWQGAYNEQFF.

This chain connects TRBV18 to TRBJ2-7, with unresolved D. Per the germline V gene, CDR1 is KGHSH and CDR2 is LQKENI. CDR3 length: 14 residues. V lost 2 bases, J lost 1 base, and 9 bases lay in between. CDR3 sequence (DNA): TGTGCCAGCTCACCAAAGTCAGATTCCTACGAGCAGTACTTC. Amino acid sequence: CASSPKSDSYEQYF.

The CDR3, as DNA: TGTGCCAGCAGCTTGGCAGGATCCTCTTGGGAGCAGTACTTC. It encodes CASSLAGSSWEQYF. The gene calls are TRBV11-2 and TRBJ2-7; D remains unclear. Trimming shortened V by 3 bases and J by 7 bases, and 16 bases separated the two germline ends. Germline V gives CDR1 SGHAT, CDR2 FQNNGV. CDR3 length: 14 amino acids.

The rearrangement uses TRBV19 and TRBJ2-7; TRBD1 might be the D (6 bases). The CDR3 is 13 residues long. Trimming shortened V by 1 base and J by 7 bases, and 11 bases separated the two germline ends. Germline V gives CDR1 LNHDA, CDR2 SQIVND (reference sequence). In nucleotides, the CDR3 is TGTGCCAGTAGTATAGTGCAGGGGAGTGAGCAGTACTTC. Residues: CASSIVQGSEQYF.

The chain is built from TRBV18 and TRBJ2-7; 9 bases fit TRBD1. V shed 4 bases and J 3 bases; nucleotides not matched to a gene: 7. Germline CDR1 KGHSH, CDR2 LQKENI. This CDR3 comprises 15 residues. The CDR3 DNA is TGTGCCAGCTCACACCCCGGGACAGGGATCTACGAGCAGTACTTC. Protein: CASSHPGTGIYEQYF.

V is TRBV5-4 and J is TRBJ2-1, with 9 bases aligning to TRBD1. V trimming: 3 bases; J trimming: 9 bases; junction bases outside the gene matches: 10. The CDR3 spans 15 residues. CDR1 SGHNT and CDR2 YYREEE come from the germline V gene (reference sequence). The CDR3 nucleotides are TGTGCCAGCAGCTCTGCACAGGGGGCCGAGGGTGAGCAGTTCTTC. This encodes CASSSAQGAEGEQFF.

The chain employs TRBV2 and TRBJ1-3, with 8 bases that match TRBD1. Germline V gene lookup returns CDR1 SNHLY and CDR2 FYNNEI. The CDR3 is made up of 17 amino acids. V trimming: 11 bases; J trimming: 4 bases; junction bases outside the gene matches: 19. The CDR3: CAAKPGDRSLRGNTIYF. CDR3 in DNA: TGTGCCGCGAAACCGGGGGACAGGAGTTTGAGAGGAAACACCATATATTTT.

This rearrangement joins TRBV5-6 to TRBJ1-2; TRBD1 aligns across 9 bases. V was clipped by 4 bases and J by 5 bases; unmatched bases: 6. Per germline, CDR1 SGHDT and CDR2 YYEEEE. CDR3 length equals 14 residues. The CDR3 sequence is CASSQTGGGYGYTF. Here the CDR3 DNA reads TGTGCCAGCAGCCAAACAGGGGGCGGGTATGGCTACACCTTC.

The chain links TRBV30 to TRBJ2-7; TRBD1 matches 10 bases. The CDR3 runs 16 residues. Germline V gene sequence: CDR1 GTSNPN, CDR2 SVGIG (reference sequence). V lost 0 bases, J lost 4 bases, and 9 bases stayed unmatched. Here the CDR3 DNA reads TGTGCCTGGAGTGTACCCCGGACAGGGGGAAGGTACGAGCAGTACTTC. Residues: CAWSVPRTGGRYEQYF.

V usage is TRBV13 and J usage is TRBJ1-6; weak D call: TRBD1 (5 bases). Per the germline V gene, CDR1 is PRHDT and CDR2 is FYEKMQ (reference sequence). The CDR3 totals 15 residues. Trimming cost V 1 base and J 7 bases, with 11 bases left between them. This CDR3 is CASSLDVRVNSPLHF. The CDR3 DNA reads TGTGCCAGCAGCTTAGATGTCAGGGTCAATTCACCCCTCCACTTT.

The chain's CDR3 is CASSLRGNNQPQHF. CDR3 nucleotides: TGTGCCAGCAGCTTGAGAGGGAACAATCAGCCCCAGCATTTT. V usage is TRBV5-6 and J usage is TRBJ1-5; D gene ambiguous. Germline-derived CDR1 and CDR2 are SGHDT and YYEEEE. This CDR3 is built from 14 residues. V gave up 1 base and J gave up 3 bases, with 8 bases separating them.

The chain combines TRBV6-6 with TRBJ1-1; tentative D call: TRBD1 (5 bases). This CDR3 region has 15 residues. Germline V gene sequence: CDR1 MNHNY, CDR2 SVGAGI (reference sequence). V was clipped by 5 bases and J by 1 base, with 14 bases between them. CDR3 in DNA: TGTGCCAGCAGTCGATCCCGACAGCGGAACACTGAAGCTTTCTTT. This codes for CASSRSRQRNTEAFF.

This clone was detected only once. This sequence joins TRBV4-2 and TRBJ2-1; 11 bases agree with TRBD2. Per the germline V gene, CDR1 is LGHNA and CDR2 is YNFKEQ. The CDR3 has 16 amino acids. The V and J ends lost 2 bases and 4 bases, in that order; junction bases with no gene match: 4. The CDR3 reads CASSQLTSGAYNEQFF. In DNA form, the CDR3 reads TGTGCCAGCAGCCAATTGACTAGCGGGGCGTACAATGAGCAGTTCTTC.

The chain couples TRBV5-3 to TRBJ1-2; no definite D call. TRBV5-3 carries the ORF label, with uncertain function. V dropped 0 bases and J dropped 2 bases, with 2 bases sitting between them. The CDR3 runs to 12 residues. The CDR3 loop is CARSLANYGYTF. CDR3 DNA: TGTGCCAGAAGCTTGGCGAACTATGGCTACACCTTC.

This clone has just one count. The rearrangement joins TRBV11-2 to TRBJ1-4; D is undetermined. The CDR3 loop spans 15 amino acids. V lost 1 base to trimming and J lost 8 bases, with 14 bases between them. The germline CDR1 and CDR2 sequences are SGHAT and FQNNGV. In DNA form, the CDR3 reads TGTGCCAGCAGCTTAGGAGAGGGAAATTACGAAAAACTGTTTTTT. It translates to CASSLGEGNYEKLFF.

The count of this clone is one. The chain links TRBV5-1 to TRBJ1-3; TRBD1 might be the D (6 bases). CDR1 and CDR2 from the germline V gene are SGHRS and YFSETQ. This CDR3 is built from 14 residues. Trimming took off 7 bases at V and 2 bases at J, with 13 bases between the two ends. The CDR3 DNA reads as TGCGCCAGCTCCAGGGACACCACTGGAAACACCATATATTTT. It translates to CASSRDTTGNTIYF.

The chain carries TRBV11-1 and TRBJ2-5; the match to TRBD1 covers 7 bases. Per germline, CDR1 SGHAT and CDR2 FQDESV (reference sequence). The CDR3 has 15 residues. Trimming took 5 bases from V and 5 from J; bases not matched to a gene: 11. As DNA, the CDR3 is TGTGCCAGCAGCCCAAGACAGGGTTTCAGGGAGACCCAGTACTTC. As protein: CASSPRQGFRETQYF.

This clone was recorded only once. The CDR3 is CASSRLAGYYEQYF. The CDR3 DNA sequence: TGTGCCAGCAGCCGTCTAGCGGGGTACTACGAGCAGTACTTC. The chain is built from TRBV14 and TRBJ2-7; TRBD2 agrees at 9 bases. The CDR3 spans 14 residues. CDR1 SGHDN and CDR2 FVKESK come from the germline V gene. Germline trimming cut 4 bases from V and 3 bases from J; bases unmatched to any gene: 4.

This clone occurred once. The rearrangement uses TRBV6-1 and TRBJ1-1; the D gene is possibly TRBD1 (6 bases). The CDR3 has 15 amino acids. V dropped 4 bases and J dropped 5 bases, with 17 bases sitting between them. Germline loops: CDR1 MNHNS, CDR2 SASEGT. CDR3 residues: CASSGFTGRSTEAFF. In nucleotides, the CDR3 is TGTGCCAGCAGTGGTTTTACAGGGCGTAGTACTGAAGCTTTCTTT.

J is TRBJ1-2 and V is TRBV6-5; D might be TRBD1 (6 bases). The germline V gene has CDR1 MNHEY and CDR2 SVGAGI. Trimming pared 8 bases from V and 1 base from J, leaving 11 bases between. The CDR3 sequence is 13 residues long. CDR3 sequence reads: CASRRTDNYGYTF. CDR3 DNA sequence: TGTGCCAGCCGAAGGACAGATAACTATGGCTACACCTTC.

This clone turned up a few times. This chain links TRBV18 with TRBJ1-1; D is ambiguous. This CDR3 is 14 amino acids long. Trimming pared 2 bases from V and 7 bases from J, leaving 14 bases between. Germline values: CDR1 KGHSH, CDR2 LQKENI. Here the CDR3 reads CASSPAVVSSEAFF. CDR3 bases: TGTGCCAGCTCACCAGCGGTGGTAAGCAGTGAAGCTTTCTTT.

J is TRBJ2-1 and V is TRBV7-2, with 14 bases lining up with TRBD2. Germline CDR1 SGHTA, CDR2 FQGNSA. The trim removed 7 bases at V and 0 bases at J, leaving 8 bases unmatched. This CDR3 is 18 amino acids long. The CDR3 reads CASTRLAGGTSSYNEQFF. The CDR3 DNA is TGTGCCAGCACGAGACTAGCGGGGGGGACGAGCTCCTACAATGAGCAGTTCTTC.

This chain links TRBV28 with TRBJ1-1; D might be TRBD1 (6 bases). This CDR3 region has 14 residues. Germline V gene data show CDR1 as MDHEN and CDR2 as SYDVKM. Trimming shortened V by 6 bases and J by 11 bases, and 22 bases separated the two germline ends. The CDR3 nucleotides read TGTGCCAGCAGCCTTCCCCGAGGGGGGGTGCGGGCTTTCTTT. Protein sequence: CASSLPRGGVRAFF.